This passage covers 17 T cell receptor beta chains from one sample sequenced in a study of blood T cells in healthy people across ages (dated by TCRdb to about 2015). Library method: 5' RACE. Sequencer: Illumina HiSeq 2500. A second PCR of 7 to 11 cycles was performed with a sample-barcoded 5' primer and a J-beta primer mix. TCRdb itself trimmed the public reads at Q25 with fastp, ran MiXCR and retained productive beta chains. A single entry per CDR3 protein holds the most common genes and DNA from its merged rows. In all, the sample holds about 500,000 distinct CDR3 sequences, and around 24% of those were seen once. Around 10% of the sample comes from the top ten. This same sample was also taken into another study, of T cells of mothers and their children.

The source material was blood. The source is a boy aged 5-17 years in good health.

The chain couples TRBV4-1 to TRBJ2-1; 10 nucleotides match TRBD2. V was pared by 1 base and J by 10 bases, with 10 bases of the junction left unmatched. CDR3 length equals 16 residues. Per the germline V gene, CDR1 is MGHRA and CDR2 is YSYEKL. The CDR3 sequence: CASSQAKLAGIWEQFF. The DNA of the CDR3 is TGCGCCAGCAGCCAAGCTAAACTAGCGGGGATATGGGAGCAGTTCTTC.

The chain is built from TRBV4-2 and TRBJ1-2; maybe TRBD1 (5 bases). Trimming took 0 bases from V and 4 from J, leaving 15 bases between them. Per germline, CDR1 LGHNA and CDR2 YNFKEQ. This CDR3 contains 16 residues. For the CDR3, the DNA is TGTGCCAGCAGCCAAGATCTCGGGGGATTAGCCTATGGCTACACCTTC. Encoded protein: CASSQDLGGLAYGYTF.

This chain connects TRBV20-1 to TRBJ2-7; no reliable D call. Germline V gives CDR1 DFQATT, CDR2 SNEGSKA (reference sequence). V lost 5 bases to trimming and J lost 0 bases, with 11 bases between them. The CDR3 covers 13 residues. The chain's CDR3 is CSAQDTNSYEQYF. The CDR3 coding sequence is TGCAGTGCTCAAGACACTAACTCCTACGAGCAGTACTTC.

This chain links TRBV12-3 or TRBV12-4 with TRBJ2-5; 7 positions match TRBD2. The DNA end is more similar to TRBJ2-1, so the J call may be wrong. CDR3 size: 15 residues. The CDR3 DNA sequence: TGTGCCAGCAACCCAGCGGGGCTATTATACAATGAGCAGTTCTTC. Its translation: CASNPAGLLYNEQFF.

Here the CDR3 reads CASSYTTGGEQPQHF. CDR3 coding DNA: TGTGCCAGCAGTTATACAACAGGGGGAGAACAGCCCCAGCATTTT. The chain recombines TRBV6-5 with TRBJ1-5; 8 positions agree with TRBD1. Germline V lookup: CDR1 MNHEY, CDR2 SVGAGI. With V trimmed by 3 bases and J by 7 bases, 8 bases remained unmatched. This CDR3 spans 15 amino acids.

The rearrangement joins TRBV19 to TRBJ2-1; the D is unclear. V dropped 0 bases and J dropped 0 bases, with 18 bases sitting between them. CDR3 length equals 19 residues. Germline CDR1 is LNHDA and CDR2 is SQIVND (reference sequence). The chain's CDR3 is CASSIDTEWMGGSYNEQFF. CDR3 in DNA: TGTGCCAGTAGTATAGATACGGAGTGGATGGGCGGCTCCTACAATGAGCAGTTCTTC.

The chain recombines TRBV28 with TRBJ2-1; 10 nucleotides match TRBD1. This CDR3 contains 13 residues. Germline V gene sequence: CDR1 MDHEN, CDR2 SYDVKM. The junction had 5 bases not matched to a gene; V was cut back by 7 bases and J by 8 bases. The CDR3, as DNA: TGTGCCAGCACCGAGACAGGGGGCTATGAGCAGTTCTTC. Protein: CASTETGGYEQFF.

The chain joins TRBV27 to TRBJ2-7; the D gene is possibly TRBD1 (5 bases). The V end lost 3 bases, the J end lost 2 bases, and 14 bases lay between the germline ends. From germline, CDR1 is MNHEY and CDR2 SMNVEV (reference sequence). The CDR3 sequence is 15 residues long. In DNA form, the CDR3 reads TGTGCCAGCAGTTTTAGTCCGGTAGGGGCCTACGAGCAGTACTTC. Translating gives CASSFSPVGAYEQYF.

This clonotype was found a few times. The chain carries TRBV20-1 and TRBJ2-3; 12 positions match TRBD2. The CDR3 consists of 16 residues. The germline V gene encodes CDR1 DFQATT and CDR2 SNEGSKA (reference sequence). With 0 bases clipped from V and 8 bases from J, the junction kept 9 bases outside the gene matches. CDR3 DNA: TGCAGTGCTAGAGATGGGTCGACTAGCGGGGGTGGTACGCAGTATTTT. It encodes CSARDGSTSGGGTQYF.

This clonotype was detected a few times. The chain recombines TRBV28 with TRBJ2-5, with a possible D match to TRBD2 (6 bases). TRBJ2-7 explains the end of the DNA better; the J call may be wrong. CDR3 length: 13 residues. Germline V gene data show CDR1 as MDHEN and CDR2 as SYDVKM. CDR3 coding DNA: TGTGCCAGCAGTTTGGCGGGGTCCCACGAGCAGTACTTC. It is translated as CASSLAGSHEQYF.

This clonotype showed up just a few times. This chain uses TRBV20-1 with TRBJ2-7, with D perhaps TRBD2 (5 bases). Germline assignment: CDR1 DFQATT and CDR2 SNEGSKA (reference sequence). The V and J ends lost 0 bases and 3 bases respectively, with 12 bases between them. The CDR3 has 14 residues. The CDR3: CSARDLGLGYEQYF. The CDR3 region has the DNA TGCAGTGCTAGAGATTTAGGACTGGGCTACGAGCAGTACTTC.

The chain recombines TRBV11-2 with TRBJ1-1, with D possibly matching TRBD1 (5 bases). V was cut by 5 bases and J by 0 bases, with 10 bases left in between. The CDR3 length is 14 residues. Germline-derived CDR1 and CDR2 are SGHAT and FQNNGV. CDR3 nucleotide sequence: TGTGCCAGCAGCCCGGGACCGTTGAACACTGAAGCTTTCTTT. Amino acid sequence: CASSPGPLNTEAFF.

This clonotype was counted only a few times. V gene TRBV6-2 or TRBV6-3 combines with J gene TRBJ1-4; D call uncertain. Deletions cut 2 bases from V and 10 bases from J, with 14 bases between. CDR1 and CDR2 (germline): MNHEY, SVGEGT. This CDR3 comprises 14 residues. The CDR3 spells CASSYIGKMGKLFF. The CDR3 DNA follows: TGTGCCAGCAGTTACATCGGAAAGATGGGAAAACTGTTTTTT.

The gene calls are TRBV7-9 and TRBJ2-3; 8 positions agree with TRBD1. V dropped 2 bases and J dropped 5; count of bases not matched to a gene: 6. CDR3 size: 15 residues. Germline assignment: CDR1 SEHNR and CDR2 FQNEAQ (reference sequence). CDR3 in DNA: TGTGCCAGCAGCTTAATCAGGGGGCCTGGAGATACGCAGTATTTT. Translating gives CASSLIRGPGDTQYF. Complete variable domain (other parts from reference TRBV7-9 and TRBJ2-3): DTGVSQNPRHKITKRGQNVTFRCDPISEHNRLYWYRQTLGQGPEFLTYFQNEAQLEKSRLLSDRFSAERPKGSFSTLEIQRTEQGDSAMYLCASSLIRGPGDTQYFGPGTRLTVL.

The chain employs TRBV20-1 and TRBJ2-5; D may match TRBD1 or TRBD2 (5 bases each). Trimming pared 1 base from V and 0 bases from J, leaving 15 bases between. In germline, CDR1 is DFQATT, CDR2 SNEGSKA (reference sequence). The CDR3 extends over 16 amino acids. The CDR3 DNA reads TGCAGTGCTAGAGCCGAGGGGCAGTCGTACCAAGAGACCCAGTACTTC. Its translation: CSARAEGQSYQETQYF.

This chain connects TRBV12-3 or TRBV12-4 to TRBJ1-1, with a possible D match to TRBD1 (6 bases). The CDR3 has 12 residues. Trimming left V 6 bases short and J 5 bases short, with 10 bases between. CDR3 coding DNA: TGTGCCAGCAGCGACACAGGGACTGAAGCTTTCTTT. Its protein product is CASSDTGTEAFF.

The rearrangement links TRBV7-9 to TRBJ2-5; possible D gene TRBD2, 6 bases. CDR1 and CDR2 (germline): SEHNR, FQNEAQ (reference sequence). The V gene lost 2 bases and the J gene lost 0 bases, with 7 bases spanning the gap. This CDR3 is built from 14 residues. The CDR3 here is CASSLPGDQETQYF. CDR3 in DNA: TGTGCCAGCAGCTTACCGGGAGACCAAGAGACCCAGTACTTC.